The T cell receptor (beta chain) described here comes from a study of graft-versus-host responses after intestinal transplantation. Generated by immunoSEQ multiplex PCR, the TCRdb table keeps only in-frame clones and is missing some. The repertoire holds some 110,000 clones, with about 92% as singletons. Regarding this clone: Its matching antigen is unknown.

Sample: unstimulated CD4+ T cells sorted from spleen or lymph node cells, taken before transplant. This TCR was sampled from a human donor who was the organ donor for an intestinal transplant.

The CDR3 here is CASSSGTSPGELFF. The CDR3 DNA is TGCGCCAGCAGCTCCGGGACTAGCCCCGGGGAGCTGTTTTTT. V is TRBV5-1 and J is TRBJ2-2; 9 nucleotides line up with TRBD2. CDR1 is SGHRS, CDR2 YFSETQ, per germline. This CDR3 contains 14 residues. J lost 6 bases, V lost 3 bases, and 3 bases had no gene match.